Following are 8 T cell receptor beta chains from one sample sequenced in a study of cytomegalovirus exposure and HLA in healthy donors. This PCR relied on a set of 60 Vbeta primers and 13 Jbeta primers. The protocol was immunoSEQ multiplex PCR, while the TCRdb copy is restricted to in-frame clones and leaves out a portion. The data contain approximately 200,000 clones, around three quarters of them seen just once; the ten biggest clones take up less than 2%. The sequenced sample was PBMCs. Receptors were obtained from a woman younger than 35 in good health and CMV-seronegative.

This rearrangement joins TRBV5-1 to TRBJ1-2, with 9 bases lining up with TRBD1. V was pared by 1 base and J by 4 bases, with 8 bases of the junction left unmatched. The CDR3 totals 16 residues. Germline CDR1 and CDR2: SGHRS and YFSETQ. The CDR3, as DNA: TGCGCCAGCAGCTTGCCCGGGACAGGGAACTCCTATGGCTACACCTTC. Its protein is CASSLPGTGNSYGYTF.

V and J are TRBV6-6 and TRBJ2-7; TRBD2 matches at 7 bases. Germline CDR1 MNHNY, CDR2 SVGAGI (reference sequence). This CDR3 comprises 12 residues. J gave up 0 bases and V 8 bases, and 1 base lay outside the gene matches. CDR3 DNA: TGTGCCAGCGGGGGGGACTCCTACGAGCAGTACTTC. It specifies CASGGDSYEQYF.

This clone has just a few counts. The CDR3 coding sequence is TGTGCCAGCAGTGACAACTACGAGCAGTACTTC. Translation: CASSDNYEQYF. This sequence joins TRBV6-5 and TRBJ2-7; D unresolved. CDR1 and CDR2 from the germline V gene are MNHEY and SVGAGI. Trimming stripped 5 bases from V and 3 bases from J, with 5 bases between. The CDR3 contains 11 residues.

This clone occurred once. The chain links TRBV28 to TRBJ1-1; TRBD1 might be the D (5 bases). Trimming cost V 6 bases and J 0 bases, with 14 bases left between them. The length of the CDR3 is 15 residues. Germline V gene data show CDR1 as MDHEN and CDR2 as SYDVKM. CDR3 amino acids: CASSYGGALNTEAFF. The CDR3 coding sequence is TGTGCCAGCAGCTACGGAGGGGCGTTGAACACTGAAGCTTTCTTT.

The chain is built from TRBV6-1 and TRBJ2-3, with 7 bases that match TRBD2. The V and J ends lost 0 bases and 1 base, in that order; junction bases with no gene match: 4. This CDR3 spans 16 amino acids. The V gene's germline CDR1 is MNHNS and CDR2 SASEGT. The DNA of the CDR3 is TGTGCCAGCAGTGAAGCGCGGCTAGCGGGCACAGATACGCAGTATTTT. Protein product: CASSEARLAGTDTQYF.

This clone appeared a few times. The J gene is TRBJ2-6, the V gene TRBV7-2; a weak D match, TRBD1 (5 bases). Germline V CDR1 and CDR2: SGHTA, FQGNSA. V gave up 1 base and J gave up 0 bases, with 10 bases separating them. CDR3 length: 17 residues. The DNA of the CDR3 is TGTGCCAGCAGCTTAGTAGGGGTTTCCTCTGGGGCCAACGTCCTGACTTTC. It encodes CASSLVGVSSGANVLTF.

The chain joins TRBV7-2 to TRBJ2-7, with D maybe TRBD1 (5 bases). Germline CDR1 and CDR2: SGHTA and FQGNSA. The germline V and J ends were trimmed by 1 base and 5 bases, with 18 bases remaining between them. There are 16 residues in the CDR3. The CDR3 DNA is TGTGCCAGCAGCTTAGTTCGACAGCGCCCTTTGGACGAGCAGTACTTC. It codes for CASSLVRQRPLDEQYF.

The V and J genes are TRBV5-1 and TRBJ1-4; a possible D gene is TRBD1 (5 bases). This CDR3 is built from 14 residues. The germline V gene has CDR1 SGHRS and CDR2 YFSETQ. Trimming took off 7 bases at V and 8 bases at J, with 18 bases between the two ends. This chain's CDR3 is CASRPGSSHEKLFF. The DNA of the CDR3 is TGCGCCAGCCGGCCAGGGTCTAGTCACGAAAAACTGTTTTTT.